These 19 T cell receptor beta chains came from one sample sequenced in a study of T cell repertoires in cytomegalovirus infection. TCRdb independently ran MiXCR on the reads; one entry per CDR3 protein. The sample includes around 210,000 distinct CDR3 sequences, approximately 6.7% seen only once; the top ten take around 6%. Specimen: PBMCs. These receptors originate from a human donor in good health (CMV status not recorded). Some clones in this sample may be carry-over from other donors' samples.

The chain links TRBV20-1 to TRBJ1-2, with 11 bases that match TRBD1. There are 14 residues in the CDR3. The V gene's germline CDR1 is DFQATT and CDR2 SNEGSKA (reference sequence). V lost 4 bases and J lost 3; bases outside the gene matches: 4. The CDR3 DNA follows: TGCAGTGCTACGGGACAGGGGGTCTACTATGGCTACACCTTC. Its translation is CSATGQGVYYGYTF.

The chain uses TRBV19 and TRBJ1-5; 8 nucleotides agree with TRBD1. CDR1 and CDR2 (germline): LNHDA, SQIVND (reference sequence). Germline trimming cut 2 bases from V and 4 bases from J; bases unmatched to any gene: 13. The length of the CDR3 is 18 residues. CDR3 sequence reads: CASSINRAGGLRNQPQHF. The CDR3 DNA reads as TGTGCCAGTAGTATAAATCGGGCAGGGGGCTTACGGAATCAGCCCCAGCATTTT.

This clonotype was seen at least ten times. V and J are TRBV7-2 and TRBJ2-7; 8 nucleotides match TRBD2. Germline CDR1 SGHTA, CDR2 FQGNSA. The CDR3 spans 14 residues. Germline trimming cut 2 bases from V and 6 bases from J; bases unmatched to any gene: 6. The CDR3 DNA reads TGTGCCAGCAGCTTAAATAGCGGGGTCTTCGAGCAGTACTTC. Its protein is CASSLNSGVFEQYF.

This clonotype was counted ten times or more. The CDR3 sequence: CSAPRTGSSRQGYTF. The CDR3 DNA reads TGCAGTGCTCCCAGGACAGGATCAAGCCGCCAGGGCTACACCTTC. The V gene is TRBV20-1, the J gene TRBJ1-2; 7 bases are shared with TRBD1. Per the germline V gene, CDR1 is DFQATT and CDR2 is SNEGSKA (reference sequence). V lost 5 bases to trimming and J lost 8 bases; unmatched junction nucleotides: 17. The CDR3 is made up of 15 amino acids.

This clonotype showed up many times. J is TRBJ1-2 and V is TRBV29-1; a weak D match, TRBD1 (6 bases). Germline V CDR1 and CDR2: SQVTM, ANQGSEA. The CDR3 sequence is 14 residues long. V was cut by 3 bases and J by 2 bases, with 13 bases left in between. The CDR3, as DNA: TGCAGCGTTGATCGGCAGGGGCACAACTATGGCTACACCTTC. Protein product: CSVDRQGHNYGYTF.

This clonotype has at least ten counts. V gene TRBV20-1 combines with J gene TRBJ2-7; perhaps TRBD2 as D (6 bases). The germline V gene encodes CDR1 DFQATT and CDR2 SNEGSKA (reference sequence). The CDR3 has 13 residues. The chain's CDR3 is CSRERVGSYEQYF. The CDR3, as DNA: TGCAGCCGGGAGCGGGTGGGGTCCTACGAGCAGTACTTC.

A note on this clonotype: A much more abundant neighbour one base away suggests this may be a read error. V gene TRBV6-2 or TRBV6-3 combines with J gene TRBJ2-5; the D gene is possibly TRBD2 (6 bases). This CDR3 is 14 amino acids long. Germline V gives CDR1 MNHEY, CDR2 SVGEGT. Between the trimmed V and J ends, which lost 11 bases and 1 base, there was a span of 17 bases. CDR3 in DNA: TGTGCCTTATGGCGCGGCGGGGCCCAAGAGACCCAGTACTTC. Encoded protein: CALWRGGAQETQYF.

The V gene is TRBV20-1, the J gene TRBJ2-1, with 8 bases fitting TRBD1. This CDR3 has 16 residues. The germline V gene encodes CDR1 DFQATT and CDR2 SNEGSKA (reference sequence). V was pared by 0 bases and J by 4 bases, with 8 bases of the junction left unmatched. CDR3 sequence: CSARESGTGSYNEQFF. CDR3 sequence (DNA): TGCAGTGCTAGAGAATCCGGGACAGGAAGTTACAATGAGCAGTTCTTC.

This clonotype was counted at least ten times. The CDR3 loop is CASSGSPGQDSYEQYF. The CDR3 nucleotides are TGTGCCAGCAGCGGGTCCCCGGGACAAGACTCCTACGAGCAGTACTTC. The V and J genes are TRBV7-9 and TRBJ2-7, with a possible D match to TRBD1 (6 bases). This CDR3 is 16 amino acids long. Trimming took 5 bases from V and 0 from J, leaving 17 bases between them. Looked up from germline, CDR1 is SEHNR and CDR2 is FQNEAQ (reference sequence).

This clonotype was counted many times. The genes are TRBV5-1 and TRBJ1-2, with D maybe TRBD1 (6 bases). The germline CDR1 and CDR2 sequences are SGHRS and YFSETQ. V was cut by 4 bases and J by 8 bases, with 12 bases left in between. The CDR3 totals 12 residues. The CDR3 DNA is TGCGCCAGCAGCGCAAACAGGGACGGCTACACCTTC. This sequence encodes CASSANRDGYTF.

This clonotype was observed many times. The gene calls are TRBV7-9 and TRBJ2-5, with 7 bases that match TRBD1. The germline V gene encodes CDR1 SEHNR and CDR2 FQNEAQ (reference sequence). This CDR3 has 14 residues. The J segment lost 2 bases and the V segment lost 5 bases, leaving 5 bases of the junction unmatched. The CDR3 bases are TGTGCCAGCAGCCAGCCGGGACAGCAAGAGACCCAGTACTTC. The encoded protein is CASSQPGQQETQYF.

This clonotype was detected only a few times. The chain joins TRBV20-1 to TRBJ1-6, with 7 bases matching TRBD1. The CDR3 runs to 13 residues. With 3 bases clipped from V and 8 bases from J, the junction kept 4 bases outside the gene matches. CDR1 is DFQATT, CDR2 SNEGSKA, per germline (reference sequence). Written as DNA, the CDR3 is TGCAGTGCTAGGGGGGACAGAGATTCACCCCTCCACTTT. It yields the protein CSARGDRDSPLHF.

The V gene is TRBV6-2 or TRBV6-3, the J gene TRBJ1-5; 7 bases fit TRBD1. The J segment lost 3 bases and the V segment lost 2 bases, leaving 7 bases of the junction unmatched. Germline-derived CDR1 and CDR2 are MNHEY and SVGEGT. The CDR3 has 16 residues. This CDR3 reads CASSYPTGVNNQPQHF. The CDR3 nucleotides are TGTGCCAGCAGTTACCCCACAGGGGTTAACAATCAGCCCCAGCATTTT.

This chain links TRBV6-5 with TRBJ2-5; the D gene is possibly TRBD1 (6 bases). V shed 5 bases and J shed 8 bases, with 15 bases lying between them. CDR1 and CDR2 (germline): MNHEY, SVGAGI. The CDR3 is made up of 13 amino acids. CDR3 DNA sequence: TGTGCCAGCAGTCGGACTCCGGGACATACCCAGTACTTC. It is translated as CASSRTPGHTQYF.

V usage is TRBV6-5 and J usage is TRBJ1-1; TRBD1 might be the D (6 bases). Germline V gene lookup returns CDR1 MNHEY and CDR2 SVGAGI. The CDR3 length is 14 residues. Trimming removed 4 bases at V and 10 bases at J, with 19 bases between. The DNA of the CDR3 is TGTGCCAGCAGTTCCTACAGATTGGGGGGCTCAGCTTTCTTT. Encoded protein: CASSSYRLGGSAFF.

This clonotype was seen many times. This sequence joins TRBV4-1 and TRBJ1-1; 9 bases map to TRBD1. The length of the CDR3 is 15 residues. Per the germline V gene, CDR1 is MGHRA and CDR2 is YSYEKL. J gave up 11 bases and V 1 base, and 11 bases lay outside the gene matches. Written as DNA, the CDR3 is TGCGCCAGCAGCCAAGTCCATCGGGACAGGGAAGACGCTTTCTTT. This codes for CASSQVHRDREDAFF.

This clonotype was counted ten times or more. The chain employs TRBV6-2 or TRBV6-3 and TRBJ1-2; 9 nucleotides agree with TRBD1. Trimming at V came to 5 bases and at J to 10 bases, leaving 11 bases not matched to a gene. Germline CDR1 MNHEY, CDR2 SVGEGT. This CDR3 region has 14 residues. The CDR3 spells CASSESRDRALYTF. Here the CDR3 DNA reads TGTGCCAGCAGTGAAAGCCGGGACAGGGCCCTCTACACCTTC.

This clonotype was counted ten times or more. The CDR3 nucleotides read TGTGCCAGCAGTGTCCGTCGTGGACAGGGGATCGGGAACACTGAAGCTTTCTTT. Protein sequence: CASSVRRGQGIGNTEAFF. V and J are TRBV2 and TRBJ1-1; TRBD1 agrees at 9 bases. This CDR3 is 18 amino acids long. Trimming took 4 bases from V and 1 from J; bases not matched to a gene: 13. Germline lookup yields CDR1 SNHLY and CDR2 FYNNEI.

This clonotype has a count of ten or more. The chain uses TRBV15 and TRBJ1-1, with TRBD1 matching 10 bases. This CDR3 has 16 amino acids. The ends lost 1 base at V and 5 bases at J; junction bases unmatched: 7. Germline loops: CDR1 LNHNV, CDR2 YYDKDF (reference sequence). The CDR3 nucleotides read TGTGCCACCAGCAGAGGGGACAGGGGAGAGAGGACTGAAGCTTTCTTT. It encodes CATSRGDRGERTEAFF.